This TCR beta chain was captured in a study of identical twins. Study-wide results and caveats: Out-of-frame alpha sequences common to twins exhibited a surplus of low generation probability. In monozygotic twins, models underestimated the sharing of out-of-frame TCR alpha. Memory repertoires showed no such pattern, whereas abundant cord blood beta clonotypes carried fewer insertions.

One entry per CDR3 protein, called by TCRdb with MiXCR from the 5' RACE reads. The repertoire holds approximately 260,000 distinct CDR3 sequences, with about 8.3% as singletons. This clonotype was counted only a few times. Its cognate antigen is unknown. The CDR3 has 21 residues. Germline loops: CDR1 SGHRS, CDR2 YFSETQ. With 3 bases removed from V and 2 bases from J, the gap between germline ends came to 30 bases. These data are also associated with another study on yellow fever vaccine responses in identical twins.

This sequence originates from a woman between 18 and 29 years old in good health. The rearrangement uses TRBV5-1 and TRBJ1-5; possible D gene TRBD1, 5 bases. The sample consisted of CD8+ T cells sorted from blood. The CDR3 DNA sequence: TGCGCCAGCAGCTCTAGGTTCCCGGGACCGGGCACGGTTCAGGGCAATCAGCCCCAGCATTTT. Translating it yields CASSSRFPGPGTVQGNQPQHF.